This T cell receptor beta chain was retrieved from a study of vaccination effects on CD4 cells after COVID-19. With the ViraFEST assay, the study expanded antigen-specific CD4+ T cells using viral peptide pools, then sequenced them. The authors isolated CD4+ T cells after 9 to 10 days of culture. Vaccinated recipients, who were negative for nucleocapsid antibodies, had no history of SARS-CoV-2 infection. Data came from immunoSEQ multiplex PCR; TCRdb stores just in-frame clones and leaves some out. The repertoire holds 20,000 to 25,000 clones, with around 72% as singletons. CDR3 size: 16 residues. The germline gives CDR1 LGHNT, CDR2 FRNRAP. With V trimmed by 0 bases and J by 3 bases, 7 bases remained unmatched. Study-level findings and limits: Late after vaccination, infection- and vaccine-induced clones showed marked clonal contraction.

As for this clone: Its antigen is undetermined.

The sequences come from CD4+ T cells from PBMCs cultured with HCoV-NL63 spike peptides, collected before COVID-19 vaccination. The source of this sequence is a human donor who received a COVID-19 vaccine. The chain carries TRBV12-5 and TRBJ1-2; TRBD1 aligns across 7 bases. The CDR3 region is CASGLVQGNNYYGYTF. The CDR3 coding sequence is TGTGCTAGTGGTTTGGTACAGGGGAATAACTACTATGGCTACACCTTC. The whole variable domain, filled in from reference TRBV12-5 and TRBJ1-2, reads DARVTQTPRHKVTEMGQEVTMRCQPILGHNTVFWYRQTMMQGLELLAYFRNRAPLDDSGMPKDRFSAEMPDATLATLKIQPSEPRDSAVYFCASGLVQGNNYYGYTFGSGTRLTVV.